This T cell receptor (beta chain) was identified in a study of T cells in Graves' hyperthyroidism and ophthalmopathy. Amplification of TCR beta CDR3 regions used RNA as the template. HTBI primers drove first-round RT-PCR of the TCR CDR3. TCRdb re-analysed the multiplex PCR reads in MiXCR, keeping a single row per CDR3 protein. This table holds 660,000 or so distinct CDR3 sequences, 40% to 55% found once. The sequenced sample was peripheral blood or thyroid tissue (not recorded which). The source is an adult man with Graves' disease, either hyperthyroidism or ophthalmopathy (not recorded which).

The CDR3 DNA reads TGTGCCAGCAGTTACCAGTCGGGAAGGCAAGGATCACCCCTCCACTTT. Protein sequence: CASSYQSGRQGSPLHF. V and J are TRBV6-5 and TRBJ1-6; no definite D call. CDR3 length equals 16 residues. In germline, CDR1 is MNHEY, CDR2 SVGAGI. The V and J ends lost 2 bases and 10 bases respectively, with 18 bases between them.